The 12 T cell receptor beta chains below come from one sample, sequenced in a study of T cell clonality in common variable immunodeficiency. The method was immunoSEQ multiplex PCR; TCRdb's version includes in-frame clones alone and lacks a portion of them. The specimen has around 45,000 clones, none found just once. The sample taken for sequencing was peripheral blood mononuclear cells. The receptors here all came from a person aged 18 to 75 in good health.

This clone was observed many times. The CDR3 is cut off 3 residues early in the read; its end comes from the germline J gene. The chain employs TRBV20-1 and TRBJ1-1; D is perhaps TRBD1 (6 bases). The germline CDR1 and CDR2 sequences are DFQATT and SNEGSKA (reference sequence). V was trimmed by 3 bases and J by 7 bases, leaving 18 bases between them. The CDR3 is 14 amino acids. The part of the CDR3 DNA that was read is TGCAGTGCTAGGGAAGCAGGGGAGGACATTGAA. Translated, it gives CSAREAGEDIE. The CDR3 in full is CSAREAGEDIEAFF.

This clone has ten or more counts. Read coverage stops 3 residues before the CDR3 terminus; the germline J gene supplies the remainder. The V gene is TRBV30, the J gene TRBJ2-7, with 7 nucleotides matching TRBD1. V lost 2 bases, J lost 2 bases, and 6 bases stayed unmatched. CDR3 size: 14 residues. Germline V gives CDR1 GTSNPN, CDR2 SVGIG (reference sequence). This CDR3 is CAWSRQGSPYEQYF. The sequenced part of the CDR3 DNA is TGTGCCTGGAGTCGACAGGGTTCCCCCTACGAG.

In this sample, this clone turned up many times. The CDR3 is cut off 3 residues early in the read; its end comes from the germline J gene. This chain links TRBV12-3 or TRBV12-4 with TRBJ2-1; 7 bases are shared with TRBD2. The CDR3 contains 15 residues. V lost 2 bases and J lost 4; bases outside the gene matches: 5. CDR3 loop: CASSLWRGLYNEQFF. The sequenced CDR3 bases are TGTGCCAGCAGTTTATGGCGGGGGTTATACAATGAG.

This clone was seen a handful of times. The DNA ends 3 residues before the CDR3 does, and the rest of the CDR3 is filled in from the germline J gene. The V call is TRBV2, the J call TRBJ2-7, with TRBD2 matching over 8 bases. Germline trimming cut 2 bases from V and 6 bases from J; bases unmatched to any gene: 9. The length of the CDR3 is 15 residues. Per germline, CDR1 SNHLY and CDR2 FYNNEI. The CDR3 bases that were read are TGTGCCAGCAGTGAAAGTCGGCTAGCGGGCGGCGAG. This translates into CASSESRLAGGE. Given in full, the CDR3 is CASSESRLAGGEQYF.

This clone was recorded many times. The sequenced fragment ends 3 residues before the CDR3 boundary, so the rest is inferred from the germline J gene. The chain links TRBV5-4 to TRBJ2-2; TRBD2 matches 9 bases. The germline V gene has CDR1 SGHNT and CDR2 YYREEE (reference sequence). The CDR3 covers 15 residues. J gave up 6 bases and V 4 bases, and 7 bases lay outside the gene matches. This CDR3 is CASSLVGTSPGELFF. Partial CDR3 DNA: TGTGCCAGCAGCCTGGTAGGGACTAGCCCCGGGGAG.

This clone was seen at least ten times. The read halts 3 residues ahead of the CDR3 end, with the missing end drawn from the germline J gene. The chain combines TRBV10-3 with TRBJ2-7; a possible D gene is TRBD2 (6 bases). Deletions cut 6 bases from V and 0 bases from J, with 12 bases between. This CDR3 region has 14 residues. Germline assignment: CDR1 ENHRY and CDR2 SYGVKD. The CDR3 reads CAIRRGQFSYEQYF. The sequenced part of the CDR3 DNA is TGTGCCATCAGGCGGGGCCAGTTCTCCTACGAG.

In its sample, this clone was seen a few times. The CDR3 bases that were read are TGCGCCAGCAGCTTGTTAGCGGGGGGGCCGGCCGGGGAG. Translating gives CASSLLAGGPAGE. The CDR3 as a whole reads CASSLLAGGPAGELFF. The chain combines TRBV5-1 with TRBJ2-2; 11 bases are shared with TRBD2. The read comes to an end 3 residues before the CDR3 does, leaving the germline J gene to fill in the end. Germline assignment: CDR1 SGHRS and CDR2 YFSETQ. The CDR3 extends over 16 amino acids. The ends lost 1 base at V and 6 bases at J; junction bases unmatched: 5.

This clone was seen at least ten times. Read coverage stops 3 residues before the CDR3 terminus; the germline J gene supplies the remainder. The chain uses TRBV30 and TRBJ1-2; the match to TRBD1 covers 7 bases. The CDR3 totals 13 residues. Germline CDR1 GTSNPN, CDR2 SVGIG (reference sequence). With 5 bases clipped from V and 7 bases from J, the junction kept 10 bases outside the gene matches. The CDR3 is CAWGPVAGGGYTF. CDR3 DNA, as far as it was read: TGTGCCTGGGGGCCAGTAGCAGGGGGTGGC.

This clone was found many times. The read is 3 residues too short to cover the CDR3 end, so that end is filled in from the germline J gene. The V and J genes are TRBV12-3 or TRBV12-4 and TRBJ1-6; 8 bases are shared with TRBD1. The CDR3 runs to 15 residues. Losses at the gene ends were 7 bases for V and 5 bases for J; bases not matched to a gene: 7. Here the CDR3 reads CASTPRQGNNSPLHF. CDR3 DNA, as far as it was read: TGTGCCAGCACTCCCAGACAGGGGAATAATTCACCC.

This clone was seen ten or more times. The observed sequence ends 3 residues before the CDR3 terminus, with the missing tail filled in from the germline J gene. The chain is built from TRBV20-1 and TRBJ2-4; 7 bases agree with TRBD1. The CDR3 runs to 12 residues. The germline V gene has CDR1 DFQATT and CDR2 SNEGSKA (reference sequence). The part of the CDR3 DNA that was read is TGCAGCGGGGACAGACACAACCATGGT. Translation gives CSGDRHNHG. The entire CDR3 sequence reads CSGDRHNHGQYF.

This clone has a handful of counts. The read stops 3 residues short of the end of the CDR3; the missing end is completed from the germline J gene. The V gene is TRBV5-1, the J gene TRBJ2-7, with 11 nucleotides matching TRBD1. V trimming: 4 bases; J trimming: 4 bases; junction bases outside the gene matches: 4. CDR3 length equals 14 residues. Germline values: CDR1 SGHRS, CDR2 YFSETQ. The CDR3 loop reads CASSTGQGGYEQYF. The CDR3 DNA, read in part, is TGCGCCAGCAGCACGGGACAGGGGGGATACGAG. The whole variable domain, filled in from reference TRBV5-1 and TRBJ2-7, reads KAGVTQTPRYLIKTRGQQVTLSCSPISGHRSVSWYQQTPGQGLQFLFEYFSETQRNKGNFPGRFSGRQFSNSRSEMNVSTLELGDSALYLCASSTGQGGYEQYFGPGTRLTVT.

This clone occurred many times. The read finishes 3 residues shy of the CDR3 end, and the germline J gene is used to complete it. The rearrangement links TRBV20-1 to TRBJ1-2; 7 positions match TRBD1. Germline CDR1 reads DFQATT; CDR2 reads SNEGSKA (reference sequence). The CDR3 is 12 residues long. The V and J ends lost 6 bases and 4 bases, in that order; junction bases with no gene match: 5. The CDR3 sequence: CSAPRGAYGYTF. The sequenced CDR3 bases are TGCAGTGCCCCCAGGGGGGCCTATGGC.